This TCR beta chain was profiled in a study of cytomegalovirus exposure and HLA in healthy donors. Across the whole study: In an earlier analysis, 90 million to 130 million unique TCR beta sequences were found from 150 million to 200 million T cells. General study findings and limits: Most likely, a cluster of highly shared sequence variants arose as a sequencing artifact. Information on immune exposure was restricted to one variable (CMV serostatus). A later analysis showed HLA-associated TCR beta chains outstripping equally common others in clonal expansion.

Both 60 Vbeta primers and 13 Jbeta primers went into the PCR. Libraries were prepared by immunoSEQ multiplex PCR; TCRdb keeps only in-frame clonotypes and omits some of them. The repertoire holds about 160,000 clones, 70% to 80% seen once, with roughly 1.2% in the top ten. The sample holds one count of this clone. Its antigen is not known. The CDR3 is made up of 17 amino acids. Germline V gene sequence: CDR1 MDHEN, CDR2 SYDVKM. V dropped 7 bases and J dropped 4 bases, with 25 bases sitting between them. The sequence was obtained from a woman between 45 and 60 years old in good health and CMV-seronegative. Input material: PBMCs. This sequence joins TRBV28 and TRBJ1-2; D may be TRBD1 (5 bases). The chain's CDR3 is CASKKSKGNFLGYGYTF. The CDR3 coding sequence is TGTGCCAGCAAGAAAAGCAAGGGGAATTTCTTAGGCTATGGCTACACCTTC.